This TCR beta chain was identified in a study of metastatic and nonmetastatic thyroid tumors. Whole-study context: Peripheral blood and tumor or nodule samples from malignant and benign thyroid patients were compared. Regarding the study as a whole: The reported finding was significantly higher TCR beta diversity in malignant thyroid tumors relative to benign nodules, in blood and tumor.

No patient received treatment before thyroid surgery. A note on this clone: Its antigen remains unknown. A junction boundary mismatches the germline segment, possibly from a read error.

TCRdb re-analyzed the PCR reads using MiXCR. Of around 29,000 clones in the sample, around a fifth were seen once. CDR3 length equals 11 residues. Germline-derived CDR1 and CDR2 are LGHNA and YNFKEQ. This receptor was taken from a female donor with papillary thyroid cancer or a benign thyroid nodule (not recorded which). Some clones in this sample may be carry-over from other donors' samples. The chain is built from TRBV4-2 and TRBJ1-2; no definite D call. The sequenced material came from blood. The CDR3 protein is CASSKDKGHTF. CDR3 bases: TGTGCCAGCAGCAAAGATAAGGGTCACACCTTC.